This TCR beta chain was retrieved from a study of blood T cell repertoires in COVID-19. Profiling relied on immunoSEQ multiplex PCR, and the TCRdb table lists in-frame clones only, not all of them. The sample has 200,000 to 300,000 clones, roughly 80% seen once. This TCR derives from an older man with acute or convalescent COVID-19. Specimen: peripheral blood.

This CDR3 reads CASSPAGGPGEQYF. In DNA, the CDR3 is TGTGCCAGCAGCCCAGCGGGGGGGCCGGGCGAGCAGTACTTC. The rearrangement links TRBV3-1 (or the pseudogene TRBV3-2) to TRBJ2-7; 10 bases map to TRBD2. V lost 4 bases to trimming and J lost 6 bases; unmatched junction nucleotides: 6. The CDR3 consists of 14 residues. CDR1 LGHDT and CDR2 YNNKEL come from the germline V gene (reference sequence).